Below, 11 T cell receptor beta chains from the same sample are listed, as sequenced in a study of cytomegalovirus exposure and HLA in healthy donors. PCR amplification relied on 60 Vbeta primers (plus 13 Jbeta primers). Libraries were prepared by immunoSEQ multiplex PCR; TCRdb keeps only in-frame clonotypes and omits some of them. The sample yields 150,000 to 200,000 clones, around 74% seen once. Sequencing was done on a sample of PBMCs. The receptors derive from a male donor in good health and CMV-seronegative.

The chain is built from TRBV19 and TRBJ1-5; the match to TRBD1 covers 8 bases. V gave up 5 bases and J gave up 1 base; unmatched junction bases: 13. CDR1 LNHDA and CDR2 SQIVND come from the germline V gene (reference sequence). CDR3 length: 18 amino acids. This CDR3 is CASSVTLQGAWSNQPQHF. CDR3 DNA: TGTGCCAGTAGTGTCACCCTTCAGGGGGCATGGAGCAATCAGCCCCAGCATTTT.

A single count supports this clone. The chain links TRBV11-3 to TRBJ2-1, with 9 bases lining up with TRBD2. V dropped 6 bases and J dropped 4; count of bases not matched to a gene: 7. This CDR3 spans 15 amino acids. Per germline, CDR1 SGHNT and CDR2 YENEEA. The CDR3 DNA reads TGTGCCAGCAGTCGTGGGCTAGCGGGATACAATGAGCAGTTCTTC. Protein product: CASSRGLAGYNEQFF.

The rearrangement uses TRBV30 and TRBJ2-7; 7 bases line up with TRBD1. The CDR3 covers 13 residues. V dropped 0 bases and J dropped 4; count of bases not matched to a gene: 3. Germline CDR1 is GTSNPN and CDR2 is SVGIG (reference sequence). The CDR3 DNA sequence: TGTGCCTGGAGTGTAGGGGGCGCGTACGAGCAGTACTTC. It encodes CAWSVGGAYEQYF.

The CDR3 nucleotides read TGTGCCAGCAGCTTGGGAGGTGAGCAGTTCTTC. Translation: CASSLGGEQFF. The gene calls are TRBV5-4 and TRBJ2-1, with D unresolved. Deletions cut 0 bases from V and 9 bases from J, with 4 bases between. Germline V lookup: CDR1 SGHNT, CDR2 YYREEE (reference sequence). The CDR3 extends over 11 amino acids.

The rearrangement links TRBV6-5 to TRBJ1-1; 7 bases are shared with TRBD1. CDR3 length: 13 residues. CDR1 MNHEY and CDR2 SVGAGI come from the germline V gene. V shed 5 bases and J 4 bases; nucleotides not matched to a gene: 4. The CDR3, as DNA: TGTGCCAGCAGTAACAGGGGCGGCACTGAAGCTTTCTTT. This gives the protein CASSNRGGTEAFF.

The chain joins TRBV27 to TRBJ2-1, with D perhaps matching TRBD2 (5 bases). CDR1 is MNHEY and CDR2 is SMNVEV in the germline V gene (reference sequence). This CDR3 comprises 13 residues. Trimming stripped 0 bases from V and 9 bases from J, with 9 bases between. As DNA, the CDR3 is TGTGCCAGCAGTTTATCCCTAGCAGGTGAGCAGTTCTTC. Its protein is CASSLSLAGEQFF.

This clone has a single count. The V call is TRBV4-1, the J call TRBJ1-3; maybe TRBD1 (5 bases). The length of the CDR3 is 18 residues. V lost 4 bases and J lost 0, with 19 bases in between. The V gene's germline CDR1 is MGHRA and CDR2 YSYEKL. CDR3 nucleotide sequence: TGCGCCAGCAGCCGGCTGGGGGAGGTGCCAATCTCTGGAAACACCATATATTTT. It yields the protein CASSRLGEVPISGNTIYF.

The chain is built from TRBV2 and TRBJ2-2; 10 nucleotides line up with TRBD2. Germline V gene lookup returns CDR1 SNHLY and CDR2 FYNNEI. The CDR3 runs 18 residues. V shed 3 bases and J 6 bases; nucleotides not matched to a gene: 13. The CDR3: CASSDIVSGGARAGELFF. CDR3 DNA: TGTGCCAGCAGTGATATCGTAAGCGGGGGGGCGAGAGCCGGGGAGCTGTTTTTT.

This chain joins TRBV28 and TRBJ1-3; D is uncertain. The ends were cut back, 2 bases at V and 3 bases at J, with 5 bases in the middle. Germline CDR1 is MDHEN and CDR2 is SYDVKM. The CDR3 runs 13 residues. DNA for the CDR3: TGTGCCAGCAGTTTAACTTATGGAAACACCATATATTTT. Translated: CASSLTYGNTIYF.

This clone showed up just a few times. The J gene is TRBJ1-5, the V gene TRBV7-6, with a weak D call TRBD1 (5 bases). Trimming cost V 3 bases and J 2 bases, with 11 bases left between them. From germline, CDR1 is SGHVS and CDR2 FNYEAQ. The CDR3 sequence is 15 residues long. CDR3 protein: CASSLGIGGNQPQHF. CDR3 DNA: TGTGCCAGCAGCTTGGGAATAGGGGGCAATCAGCCCCAGCATTTT.

The chain uses TRBV9 and TRBJ2-2; D may be TRBD1 (6 bases). This CDR3 is 15 amino acids long. Germline CDR1 reads SGDLS; CDR2 reads YYNGEE. Trimming removed 0 bases from V and 7 bases from J, with 13 bases in between. CDR3 sequence (DNA): TGTGCCAGCAGCGTAGTGGGGGCCCGGGGCGGGGAGCTGTTTTTT. It specifies CASSVVGARGGELFF.